One and the same sample provided the 26 T cell receptor beta chains below, sequenced in a study of naive and memory T cell subsets. Two oligonucleotides, mixed equimolar, formed the beta constant-region primer covering TRBC1 and TRBC2. TCRdb used MiXCR to reprocess the UMI-ligation and nested PCR reads, holding one entry per CDR3 protein. The data hold 81,000 or so distinct CDR3 sequences, with roughly 7.3% observed a single time. The sample comprised central memory CD4+ T cells from blood. The receptors here all came from a human donor in good health.

This clonotype was seen repeatedly, ten times or more. V usage is TRBV5-1 and J usage is TRBJ2-1; 7 positions agree with TRBD2. Unmatched junction bases numbered 7, after V lost 4 bases and J lost 0 bases. Germline V gene data show CDR1 as SGHRS and CDR2 as YFSETQ. The CDR3 totals 16 residues. The CDR3 here is CASSPPSGGSYNEQFF. The CDR3 coding sequence is TGCGCCAGCAGCCCACCTTCGGGGGGCTCCTACAATGAGCAGTTCTTC.

Many counts were recorded for this clonotype. The gene calls are TRBV20-1 and TRBJ2-3, with D tentatively TRBD2 (6 bases). The germline gives CDR1 DFQATT, CDR2 SNEGSKA (reference sequence). V lost 1 base and J 2 bases, leaving 10 bases between the germline ends. The length of the CDR3 is 14 residues. CDR3 region: CSARAGANTDTQYF. The CDR3, as DNA: TGCAGTGCTAGAGCGGGAGCCAACACAGATACGCAGTATTTT.

This clonotype was found many times. This chain links TRBV2 with TRBJ1-5, with TRBD1 matching over 7 bases. Germline assignment: CDR1 SNHLY and CDR2 FYNNEI. Trimming at V came to 6 bases and at J to 4 bases, leaving 3 bases not matched to a gene. CDR3 length: 13 amino acids. CDR3 sequence reads: CASRVTGNQPQHF. In nucleotides, the CDR3 is TGTGCCAGCAGGGTGACAGGGAATCAGCCCCAGCATTTT.

This clonotype has a count of ten or more. The V gene is TRBV19, the J gene TRBJ1-1, with D possibly being TRBD1 (5 bases). The CDR3 is 13 amino acids. CDR1 is LNHDA, CDR2 SQIVND, per germline (reference sequence). Trimming took off 2 bases at V and 3 bases at J, with 7 bases between the two ends. The CDR3 sequence: CASSIRGDTEAFF. CDR3 bases: TGTGCCAGTAGTATAAGGGGCGACACTGAAGCTTTCTTT.

The sample holds a few counts of this clonotype. The chain has TRBV24-1 and TRBJ2-1, with D maybe TRBD2 (6 bases). The CDR3 extends over 14 amino acids. The ends were cut back, 3 bases at V and 6 bases at J, with 11 bases in the middle. Germline CDR1 KGHDR, CDR2 SFDVKD. This CDR3 reads CATSDRLVSNEQFF. CDR3 nucleotide sequence: TGTGCCACCAGTGATCGACTAGTCTCCAATGAGCAGTTCTTC.

A few counts support this clonotype. The V gene is TRBV14, the J gene TRBJ2-7; D gene uncertain. The germline CDR1 and CDR2 sequences are SGHDN and FVKESK. The V gene lost 3 bases and the J gene lost 2 bases, with 5 bases spanning the gap. The CDR3 loop spans 12 amino acids. The CDR3 bases are TGTGCCAGCAGCCATGTGGCCTACGAGCAGTACTTC. Encoded protein: CASSHVAYEQYF.

The V and J genes are TRBV19 and TRBJ1-2; D uncertain. Between the trimmed V and J ends, which lost 3 bases and 8 bases, there was a span of 13 bases. CDR3 length: 13 amino acids. The germline gives CDR1 LNHDA, CDR2 SQIVND (reference sequence). In DNA form, the CDR3 reads TGTGCCAGTAGTATCTTGTCGGGGTACGGCTACACCTTC. Its protein is CASSILSGYGYTF.

The chain is built from TRBV27 and TRBJ2-1, with TRBD1 identical over 7 bases. V trimming: 5 bases; J trimming: 5 bases; junction bases outside the gene matches: 6. CDR3 length: 14 amino acids. The germline V gene encodes CDR1 MNHEY and CDR2 SMNVEV (reference sequence). CDR3 loop: CASSARDSNNEQFF. CDR3 nucleotides: TGTGCCAGCAGTGCCCGGGACAGTAACAATGAGCAGTTCTTC.

This clonotype showed up many times. The chain has TRBV28 and TRBJ1-3; possible D gene TRBD1, 6 bases. Trimming shortened V by 10 bases and J by 4 bases, and 14 bases separated the two germline ends. Germline V lookup: CDR1 MDHEN, CDR2 SYDVKM. The CDR3 is 13 residues long. The CDR3 loop is CATITGNGNTIYF. For the CDR3, the DNA is TGTGCCACCATCACAGGGAACGGAAACACCATATATTTT. Variable domain in full (rest from reference TRBV28 and TRBJ1-3): DVKVTQSSRYLVKRTGEKVFLECVQDMDHENMFWYRQDPGLGLRLIYFSYDVKMKEKGDIPEGYSVSREKKERFSLILESASTNQTSMYLCATITGNGNTIYFGEGSWLTVV.

This clonotype occurred many times. This chain links TRBV20-1 with TRBJ1-1; D not certain. Germline assignment: CDR1 DFQATT and CDR2 SNEGSKA (reference sequence). The CDR3 runs to 13 residues. Trimming left V 6 bases short and J 1 base short, with 12 bases between. CDR3 sequence reads: CSASKAANTEAFF. The CDR3, as DNA: TGCAGTGCCTCGAAGGCTGCGAACACTGAAGCTTTCTTT.

In its sample, this clonotype was seen many times. This rearrangement joins TRBV11-1 to TRBJ2-6; possibly TRBD1 or TRBD2 for D (6 bases each). CDR3 length: 16 residues. The germline gives CDR1 SGHAT, CDR2 FQDESV (reference sequence). Trimming stripped 0 bases from V and 2 bases from J, with 8 bases between. The CDR3 nucleotides are TGTGCCAGCAGCTTAGCGAGGGGGGCTGGGGCCAACGTCCTGACTTTC. It encodes CASSLARGAGANVLTF. Using reference TRBV11-1 and TRBJ2-6 for the parts outside the CDR3, the full variable domain is EAEVAQSPRYKITEKSQAVAFWCDPISGHATLYWYRQILGQGPELLVQFQDESVVDDSQLPKDRFSAERLKGVDSTLKIQPAELGDSAMYLCASSLARGAGANVLTFGAGSRLTVL.

This clonotype was observed a handful of times. DNA for the CDR3: TGTGCCAGCAGCTTGGGGACTGGCCCGAACACCGGGGAGCTGTTTTTT. It translates to CASSLGTGPNTGELFF. The V and J genes are TRBV7-8 and TRBJ2-2, with D tentatively TRBD2 (6 bases). CDR1 is SGHVS and CDR2 is FQNEAQ in the germline V gene. Trimming removed 3 bases from V and 0 bases from J, with 11 bases in between. The CDR3 extends over 16 amino acids.

This clonotype was seen only a few times. This chain uses TRBV20-1 with TRBJ2-3, with 9 bases fitting TRBD2. The CDR3 has 14 amino acids. V gave up 4 bases and J gave up 1 base; unmatched junction bases: 3. CDR1 DFQATT and CDR2 SNEGSKA come from the germline V gene (reference sequence). CDR3 sequence reads: CSAIAGAGTDTQYF. Here the CDR3 DNA reads TGCAGTGCTATAGCGGGAGCGGGCACAGATACGCAGTATTTT.

The gene calls are TRBV5-1 and TRBJ2-2; D uncertain. The CDR3 sequence is 17 residues long. Germline V gene data show CDR1 as SGHRS and CDR2 as YFSETQ. V was trimmed by 4 bases and J by 4 bases, leaving 20 bases between them. In DNA, the CDR3 is TGCGCCAGCAGCCCAACACCCAACTCGGGCTCCACCGGGGAGCTGTTTTTT. Protein: CASSPTPNSGSTGELFF.

In its sample, this clonotype was seen a few times. The rearrangement uses TRBV7-9 and TRBJ2-7; D is unclear. Germline lookup yields CDR1 SEHNR and CDR2 FQNEAQ (reference sequence). The CDR3 loop spans 12 amino acids. V gave up 5 bases and J gave up 4 bases, with 9 bases separating them. This chain's CDR3 is CASSKPNYEQYF. The CDR3 DNA reads TGTGCCAGCAGCAAACCAAATTACGAGCAGTACTTC.

Ten or more counts support this clonotype. The chain has TRBV3-1 and TRBJ1-6; D gene uncertain. The germline V gene encodes CDR1 LGHDT and CDR2 YNNKEL (reference sequence). The CDR3 length is 14 residues. The V end was cut by 1 base, the J end by 10 bases, with 11 bases between. CDR3 region: CASSQARRISPLHF. CDR3 in DNA: TGTGCCAGCAGCCAAGCGAGGCGGATCTCACCCCTCCACTTT.

This clonotype was counted many times. The chain couples TRBV14 to TRBJ1-2; D uncertain. Deletions cut 1 base from V and 3 bases from J, with 6 bases between. This CDR3 contains 13 residues. The germline V gene has CDR1 SGHDN and CDR2 FVKESK. The CDR3 sequence: CASSQGRYYGYTF. The DNA of the CDR3 is TGTGCCAGCAGCCAAGGCAGATACTATGGCTACACCTTC.

Of note for this clonotype: This clone may be a read error of a much larger clone one base away. This chain links TRBV20-1 with TRBJ2-4; D unclear. Trimming pared 0 bases from V and 8 bases from J, leaving 17 bases between. The CDR3 consists of 15 residues. The germline V gene encodes CDR1 DFQATT and CDR2 SNEGSKA (reference sequence). The CDR3 loop is CSARDPQASWDIQYF. For the CDR3, the DNA is TGCAGTGCTAGAGATCCCCAGGCTTCGTGGGACATTCAGTACTTC.

This clonotype was seen at least ten times. The rearrangement uses TRBV29-1 and TRBJ1-1; D not resolved. V lost 6 bases and J 1 base, leaving 9 bases between the germline ends. Germline V gene lookup returns CDR1 SQVTM and CDR2 ANQGSEA. The CDR3 extends over 12 amino acids. The CDR3 region has the DNA TGCAGCGTACAACGTCCGAACACTGAAGCTTTCTTT. Protein sequence: CSVQRPNTEAFF. The full variable domain, its missing parts supplied by reference TRBV29-1 and TRBJ1-1, is SAVISQKPSRDICQRGTSLTIQCQVDSQVTMMFWYRQQPGQSLTLIATANQGSEATYESGFVIDKFPISRPNLTFSTLTVSNMSPEDSSIYLCSVQRPNTEAFFGQGTRLTVV.

This clonotype was counted a few times. The rearrangement uses TRBV5-1 and TRBJ2-3; 7 nucleotides align to TRBD2. V trimming: 4 bases; J trimming: 2 bases; junction bases outside the gene matches: 4. The CDR3 runs to 14 residues. Germline V lookup: CDR1 SGHRS, CDR2 YFSETQ. The DNA for the CDR3 is TGCGCCAGCAGCATCGGGACTACCACAGATACGCAGTATTTT. It is translated as CASSIGTTTDTQYF.

This clonotype is medium-sized by share. The DNA of the CDR3 is TGTGCCAGCAGTCGATCCAAACTGACAAGTGATGGGCCCCAGCATTTT. This codes for CASSRSKLTSDGPQHF. The chain carries TRBV12-3 or TRBV12-4 and TRBJ1-5; D unresolved. V shed 5 bases and J shed 9 bases, with 23 bases lying between them. This CDR3 has 16 amino acids.

The chain uses TRBV5-6 and TRBJ1-5, with a weak D call TRBD1 (5 bases). The CDR3 sequence is 17 residues long. Trimming cost V 0 bases and J 3 bases, with 16 bases left between them. Looked up from germline, CDR1 is SGHDT and CDR2 is YYEEEE. The CDR3 DNA sequence: TGTGCCAGCAGCTTGGGTGAAGGGACGAGGGACAATCAGCCCCAGCATTTT. It specifies CASSLGEGTRDNQPQHF.

The sample holds many counts of this clonotype. This chain joins TRBV18 and TRBJ1-2; 11 bases fit TRBD1. Germline CDR1 is KGHSH and CDR2 is LQKENI. This CDR3 contains 13 residues. Germline trimming cut 3 bases from V and 8 bases from J; bases unmatched to any gene: 2. The CDR3 coding sequence is TGTGCCAGCTCACCGGGACAGGGGGAAGGCTACACCTTC. The encoded protein is CASSPGQGEGYTF.

This rearrangement joins TRBV30 to TRBJ2-2; perhaps TRBD1 as D (5 bases). Per germline, CDR1 GTSNPN and CDR2 SVGIG (reference sequence). Trimming stripped 2 bases from V and 6 bases from J, with 7 bases between. The CDR3 runs 12 residues. CDR3 sequence (DNA): TGTGCCTGGAGTTCCAGGGCCGGGGAGCTGTTTTTT. It codes for CAWSSRAGELFF.

The chain has TRBV5-5 and TRBJ1-5; 11 bases line up with TRBD1. From germline, CDR1 is SGHKS and CDR2 YYEKEE (reference sequence). The CDR3 is 15 amino acids. V shed 4 bases, J shed 6 bases, and the junction held 6 bases outside the gene matches. CDR3 loop: CASSTGTGGRQPQHF. CDR3 coding DNA: TGTGCCAGCAGCACCGGGACAGGGGGTCGTCAGCCCCAGCATTTT.

This clonotype was picked up many times. The V and J genes are TRBV4-2 and TRBJ2-1, with 16 bases identical to TRBD2. CDR3 length: 16 amino acids. The germline CDR1 and CDR2 sequences are LGHNA and YNFKEQ. With V trimmed by 3 bases and J by 7 bases, 3 bases remained unmatched. The CDR3 is CASSHGTSGGGNEQFF. CDR3 coding DNA: TGTGCCAGCAGCCACGGGACTAGCGGGGGGGGGAATGAGCAGTTCTTC.